This T cell receptor (beta chain) stems from a study of identical twins. Findings and caveats of the study: The models systematically underestimated how much out-of-frame TCR alpha was shared in monozygotic twins. In cord blood, abundant beta clonotypes had fewer insertions; memory showed no trend. Out-of-frame alpha sequences common to twins were enriched for low generation probability.

TCRdb used MiXCR to reprocess the 5' RACE reads, holding one entry per CDR3 protein. The table has roughly 720,000 distinct CDR3 sequences, 15% to 20% seen once. In regard to this clonotype: What it recognizes is unknown.

The V and J ends lost 5 bases and 8 bases, in that order; junction bases with no gene match: 9. The CDR3 consists of 16 residues. Germline V gives CDR1 SGHRS, CDR2 YFSETQ. These data were also reused for a study on T cells expressing NK-cell markers.

The chain uses TRBV5-1 and TRBJ2-1; TRBD2 aligns across 14 bases. Sequencing input: PBMCs. This TCR was sampled from a woman under 30 in good health. CDR3 coding DNA: TGCGCCAGCAGTCAGGGACTAGCGGGAGAGTGGGATGAGCAGTTCTTC. Encoded protein: CASSQGLAGEWDEQFF.